The T cell receptor beta chain described here comes from a study of cytotoxic CD8 clonotypes in ibrutinib-treated CLL. Profiled with immunoSEQ multiplex PCR; TCRdb holds only in-frame clones, not every one. This sample has about 130,000 clones, with roughly 83% found just once. V lost 4 bases, J lost 4 bases, and 10 bases stayed unmatched. The CDR3 is 17 amino acids. Germline V CDR1 and CDR2: SGHTS, YDEGEE. The chain has TRBV5-8 and TRBJ2-3, with 12 bases aligning to TRBD2. The sample in question was PBMCs, obtained after 12 months of ibrutinib treatment. This receptor was taken from a human donor with chronic lymphocytic leukemia. The CDR3 DNA sequence: TGTGCCAGCAGCCAACTGGCTAGCGGGAGGGCCGCAGATACGCAGTATTTT. This sequence encodes CASSQLASGRAADTQYF. The variable domain in full, with the rest retrieved from reference TRBV5-8 and TRBJ2-3, is EAGVTQSPTHLIKTRGQQATLRCSPISGHTSVYWYQQALGLGLQFLLWYDEGEERNRGNFPPRFSGRQFPNYSSELNVNALELEDSALYLCASSQLASGRAADTQYFGPGTRLTVL.